Listed below are T cell receptor beta chains from one sample, sequenced in a study of type 1 regulatory T cells. Their cognate antigens are unknown. In TCRdb, the reads were re-called with MiXCR into one record per CDR3 protein. The sample lists about 68,000 distinct CDR3 sequences; nearly 65% were seen once. Material: cultured T cells, either the whole culture or a sorted T cell fraction (not recorded which). Receptors were obtained from a human donor in good health. CDR3s include the opening cysteine and the closing phenylalanine or tryptophan. A D gene is named only where the DNA matches it firmly. Clone sizes are given selectively: once, few, many, or a class where the clone is expanded.

D gene	V gene	clone size	J gene	CDR3 protein	CDR3 DNA
NA	TRBV11-2	many	TRBJ2-3	CASIRGGAGDTQYF	TGTGCCAGCATCCGAGGGGGAGCCGGAGATACGCAGTATTTT
NA	TRBV24-1	NA	TRBJ2-1	CATSDPRAGYSYNEQFF	TGTGCCACCAGTGATCCCAGGGCGGGATACTCCTACAATGAGCAGTTCTTC
TRBD2	TRBV10-3	NA	TRBJ2-3	CAIKADSGRVADTQYF	TGTGCCATCAAAGCGGATAGCGGGAGGGTGGCAGATACGCAGTATTTT
TRBD1	TRBV20-1	few	TRBJ2-1	CSALRGRSSEQFF	TGCAGTGCTTTAAGGGGGCGCAGCAGTGAGCAGTTCTTC
NA	TRBV7-3	NA	TRBJ2-1	CASSKGLVSDEQFF	TGTGCCAGCAGCAAGGGGCTAGTCTCAGATGAGCAGTTCTTC
TRBD2	TRBV6-2/TRBV6-3	once	TRBJ2-1	CASTTSGSPGGKFF	TGTGCCAGCACGACTAGCGGGAGTCCCGGAGGGAAGTTCTTC
TRBD2	TRBV4-2	once	TRBJ2-3	CASRTGLAEGADTQYF	TGTGCCAGCAGGACGGGACTAGCGGAAGGGGCGGATACGCAGTATTTT
NA	TRBV30	NA	TRBJ2-1	CAWSRSGARNEQFF	TGTGCCTGGAGCAGGTCGGGGGCTAGGAATGAGCAGTTCTTC
TRBD1	TRBV28	NA	TRBJ2-6	CASSQVRTGTGSGANVLTF	TGTGCCAGCAGCCAGGTCCGGACAGGCACGGGCTCTGGGGCCAACGTCCTGACTTTC
NA	TRBV7-2	NA	TRBJ2-4	CASSLVSQGEKNIQYF	TGTGCCAGCAGCTTAGTTAGCCAGGGAGAGAAAAACATTCAGTACTTC
NA	TRBV20-1	NA	TRBJ1-1	CSARVGGSATEAFF	TGCAGTGCTAGAGTGGGGGGGTCGGCCACTGAAGCTTTCTTT
NA	TRBV18	NA	TRBJ2-5	CASSPLPGGPEETQYF	TGTGCCAGCTCACCACTTCCCGGGGGGCCGGAGGAGACCCAGTACTTC
NA	TRBV10-2	once	TRBJ2-1	CASSRQNNEQFF	TGCGCCAGCAGCCGGCAGAACAATGAGCAGTTCTTC
TRBD2	TRBV11-2	NA	TRBJ2-1	CASNEAGTTSYNEQFF	TGTGCCAGCAACGAAGCCGGGACTACCTCCTACAATGAGCAGTTCTTC
NA	TRBV28	NA	TRBJ1-3	CASSFGNLGSTIYF	TGTGCCAGCAGTTTCGGAAACCTGGGAAGCACCATATATTTT
TRBD2	TRBV9	medium-sized	TRBJ2-7	CASSVASGSPYEQYF	TGTGCCAGCAGCGTAGCCAGCGGGAGCCCCTACGAGCAGTACTTC
NA	TRBV7-2	NA	TRBJ2-1	CASSSPPFYNEQFF	TGTGCCAGCAGCTCACCCCCCTTCTACAATGAGCAGTTCTTC
NA	TRBV27	NA	TRBJ2-3	CASSTGGWDTQYF	TGTGCCAGCAGCACGGGGGGCTGGGATACGCAGTATTTT
NA	TRBV6-5	NA	TRBJ1-1	CASSYRKGATGTEAFF	TGTGCCAGCAGTTACCGTAAAGGGGCCACGGGGACTGAAGCTTTCTTT
TRBD1	TRBV20-1	NA	TRBJ2-7	CSAGGQGDEQYF	TGCAGTGCTGGTGGACAGGGGGATGAGCAGTACTTC
NA	TRBV19	NA	TRBJ2-7	CASSIGQSYEQYF	TGTGCCAGTAGTATAGGCCAGTCCTACGAGCAGTACTTC
TRBD1	TRBV5-1	NA	TRBJ1-1	CASSTREQGDLYTEAFF	TGCGCCAGCAGCACACGGGAACAGGGGGATTTATACACTGAAGCTTTCTTT
NA	TRBV12-3/TRBV12-4	NA	TRBJ2-1	CASSLFDHVSYNEQFF	TGTGCCAGCAGTTTATTCGACCACGTCTCCTACAATGAGCAGTTCTTC
NA	TRBV10-2	NA	TRBJ2-7	CASSPGLLYEQYF	TGCGCCAGCAGCCCGGGACTGCTTTACGAGCAGTACTTC
TRBD2	TRBV5-1	NA	TRBJ2-1	CASSLGGASGTDEQFF	TGCGCCAGCAGCTTGGGGGGGGCTAGCGGGACCGATGAGCAGTTCTTC
TRBD2	TRBV6-2/TRBV6-3	once	TRBJ2-3	CASSKGSGSADTQYF	TGTGCCAGCAGCAAAGGAAGCGGGAGCGCAGATACGCAGTATTTT
TRBD2	TRBV29-1	NA	TRBJ2-1	CSSNREGLYNEQFF	TGCAGCTCCAACCGGGAGGGCCTCTACAATGAGCAGTTCTTC
TRBD2	TRBV12-3/TRBV12-4	once	TRBJ2-1	CASSIRQGLAPRNEQFF	TGTGCCAGCAGCATCAGACAAGGACTAGCGCCGAGGAATGAGCAGTTCTTC
NA	TRBV12-3/TRBV12-4	NA	TRBJ2-7	CASSLESRSEQYF	TGTGCCAGCAGTTTAGAAAGCCGGTCCGAGCAGTACTTC
TRBD1	TRBV20-1	few	TRBJ2-7	CSGRDRGAYEQYF	TGCAGTGGACGGGACAGGGGGGCCTACGAGCAGTACTTC
NA	TRBV7-9	NA	TRBJ2-2	CASSLYRDNTGGLFF	TGTGCCAGCAGCTTATACAGGGACAACACCGGGGGGCTGTTTTTT
NA	TRBV3-1	NA	TRBJ2-7	CASSQERGRLPYEQYF	TGTGCCAGCAGCCAAGAACGGGGAAGGCTCCCCTACGAGCAGTACTTC
TRBD1	TRBV20-1	NA	TRBJ2-7	CSASGQGAYEQYF	TGCAGTGCTAGTGGACAGGGGGCCTACGAGCAGTACTTC
NA	TRBV14	NA	TRBJ2-5	CASSQSLQSGTQYF	TGTGCCAGCAGCCAATCCCTCCAAAGCGGGACCCAGTACTTC
TRBD1	TRBV19	NA	TRBJ1-1	CASSTLADRATEAFF	TGTGCCAGTAGTACACTCGCAGACAGGGCCACTGAAGCTTTCTTT
TRBD1	TRBV7-3	NA	TRBJ2-3	CASSFRGSTDTQYF	TGTGCCAGCAGTTTCAGGGGGAGCACAGATACGCAGTATTTT
NA	TRBV3-1	few	TRBJ2-7	CASSQSNHGTYEQYF	TGTGCCAGCAGCCAATCCAACCACGGAACCTACGAGCAGTACTTC
NA	TRBV5-1	NA	TRBJ1-3	CASSLDRASGNTIYF	TGCGCCAGCAGCTTGGACAGGGCCTCTGGAAACACCATATATTTT
NA	TRBV4-3	NA	TRBJ2-7	CASSQDLWSMNEQYF	TGCGCCAGCAGCCAAGACTTATGGAGTATGAACGAGCAGTACTTC
NA	TRBV15	NA	TRBJ2-7	CATSRDPGMSYEQYF	TGTGCCACCAGCAGAGATCCCGGGATGTCCTACGAGCAGTACTTC
NA	TRBV6-6	NA	TRBJ1-1	CASSRRGVAEAFF	TGTGCCAGCAGTCGAAGGGGGGTCGCTGAAGCTTTCTTT
TRBD1	TRBV29-1	NA	TRBJ2-1	CSVRWTGAHNEQFF	TGCAGCGTTCGCTGGACAGGGGCCCACAATGAGCAGTTCTTC
NA	TRBV6-2/TRBV6-3	few	TRBJ2-1	CASSSPFRVGYNEQFF	TGTGCCAGCAGTTCCCCCTTTCGGGTGGGCTACAATGAGCAGTTCTTC
TRBD2	TRBV7-9	NA	TRBJ2-7	CASSSSGSIHEQYF	TGTGCCAGCAGCTCTAGCGGGAGTATCCACGAGCAGTACTTC
NA	TRBV12-3/TRBV12-4	NA	TRBJ2-3	CASSPRGGDTQYF	TGTGCCAGCAGTCCCAGGGGAGGAGATACGCAGTATTTT
TRBD1	TRBV18	NA	TRBJ2-7	CASSPGQGNEQYF	TGTGCCAGCTCACCGGGACAGGGGAACGAGCAGTACTTC